Detailed here is one T cell receptor (beta chain). Which antigen it targets is not known. No base quality information exists; no much larger clone differs at one position. The data originate from a study of memory CD4+ T cells and cytomegalovirus serostatus (dated by TCRdb to the late 2010s). Regarding the study in general: The cohort included approximately 35 healthy adults from Belgium, of whom 9 were CMV seropositive and about 25 were CMV seronegative. To replicate a published TCR-based CMV serostatus classifier, the researchers sequenced the CD4+ memory TCRbeta repertoires of a Belgian cohort whose cytomegalovirus serostatus was known. What the work shows at the level of the full study, not this receptor alone: Only CD4+CD45RO+ memory cells were sequenced, in contrast to the original study, in which naive and memory CD4+ and CD8+ populations were covered. Among the 150 to 200 previously reported CMV-associated TCRbeta sequences, some 69 showed up in the CD4+ memory repertoires, with each one found in between one and five individuals. The results were read as suggesting that the CMV-associated TCR signature is, for the most part, present in the CD4+ memory repertoire. On the Belgian cohort, the classifier based on the original framework reached a median bootstrapped AUC of approximately 0.94, with a 95% CI of 0.76-1.00. CMV serostatus prediction reached a median bootstrapped AUC of approximately 0.95 with the original framework and 0.85 to 0.91 with a US-trained random forest.

Counted from cysteine to phenylalanine, this CDR3 has 15 amino acids. Solely the CDR3 DNA is kept, with 45 bases framed from the first base. V sheds 2 bases and J sheds 1 base, leaving 11 bases between their ends. CDR1 and CDR2, looked up from the germline V gene (reference sequence), are SEHNR and FQNEAQ. Single viable CD3+CD4+CD8-CD45RO+ cells were sorted as memory CD4+ T cells on a FACSAria II. To determine CMV serostatus, a Roche Elecsys assay was used that detects serum IgG against CMV pp150, pp28, p38 and p52. After the samples were thawed, total CD4+ T cells were enriched through positive selection using CD4 magnetic microbeads. The samples came from a separate study whose specific focus was interrogating the CD4+ T cell memory repertoire. Following standard operating procedures, peripheral blood mononuclear cells were isolated and cryopreserved, while serum was kept at -80 degrees C. CD3-PerCP (BW264/56), CD4-APC (RPA-T4), CD45RO-PE (UCHT1) and CD8-Pacific Orange (3B5) antibodies were used for staining, and non-viable cells were excluded with Sytox blue.

Genomic DNA was extracted from sorted cells with the Quick-DNA Microprep Kit. Amplification of TCRbeta DNA was done with the immunoSEQ hsTCRbeta kit, following the protocol from the manufacturer. TCRbeta libraries were sequenced on an Illumina MiSeq instrument. In the original analysis: Once out-of-frame sequences had been removed, approximately 2,000,000 distinct TCRbeta sequences were left, which works out to an average of approximately 61,000 per individual. Two values were used to score each individual: the count of about 160 previously reported CMV-associated TCRbeta sequences and the total count of productive distinct TCRbeta sequences. A beta-binomial model was reimplemented in Python, and scikit-learn random forests with default parameters were trained on US cohort data. On the Belgian cohort, classifier performance was reported as the median AUC, along with percentile confidence intervals, across 10,000 bootstrap iterations. In its TCRdb copy, this immuneACCESS table keeps in-frame sequences only and misses some clones. Where compared with another copy, unresolved V genes explain less than half of these, and the others have no known cause. That table is the source of V, J and clone size, and D and trimming were worked out from the DNA. In this sample the table shows tens of thousands of clones, under 80% of which occur a single time. Under 0.9% of the sample is taken by the ten largest.

This receptor was identified in an adult in good health and CMV-seronegative. Specimen: memory CD4+ T cells from blood. The chain is assembled from TRBV7-9 and TRBJ2-5, and TRBD1 may be the D gene, going by 5 matching bases. At the DNA level, the sequence is TGTGCCAGCAGCTTAATGGTGGACACCCAAGAGACCCAGTACTTC. This yields the protein CASSLMVDTQETQYF.